This T cell receptor beta chain was recorded in a study of cytomegalovirus exposure and HLA in healthy donors listed by TCRdb under 2017. Regarding the complete study: An earlier analysis of 550 to 700 of the donors reported 250 to 300 Gb of sequence data and around 110 million unique TCR beta sequences from about 200 million T cells. Among the approximately 420 genotyped donors, under 90% belonged to the genetic ancestry cluster associated with self-reported Caucasian donors. Rather than drawing on any new phenotypic data, the later analysis identified candidate immune exposures from TCR beta sequences and the way those sequences occurred across donors. In a later analysis, previously published TCR beta repertoires from 550 to 750 donors were re-analyzed and high-resolution HLA genotyping was added so that TCR occurrence patterns could be studied. Typing coverage differed by locus: A, B, C, DRB1 and DQB1 were typed in roughly 620-630 donors, DQA1 in 500 to 550, DPA1 in 606, and DPB1 in approximately 450. HLA typing included class I and class II loci at four-digit resolution. Donor age, sex, ethnicity and CMV serostatus were compiled alongside the repertoire data. To predict cytomegalovirus infection status, the study combined high-throughput TCR immunosequencing, statistical association of individual TCRs with disease status, and machine learning. Among some 400 genotyped donors of the cohort, an average of about 220,000 unique TCR beta nucleotide sequences was sequenced per donor, of which approximately 19% were non-productive. Five DR-DQ haplotypes were treated as single units for association and clustering because of strong linkage in the cohort. In addition to the first cohort of around 670 subjects, a separate validation cohort of approximately 130 different subjects was used. All discovery cohort repertoires had been generated on a single sequencing platform. Approximately 310 gigabases of sequencing data and 70 million to 100 million unique TCR sequences were included in an early release covering 550 to 650 HLA-typed donors. To decide whether each TCR beta V gene segment behaved as functional or pseudogenic, an earlier analysis of nearly 600 of the donors relied on high-throughput TCR beta sequencing. The study aimed to test whether signatures of past pathogen exposure could be identified by cataloging public T cell receptors. In a later genetic analysis, genome-wide SNP genotypes for about three fifths of the roughly 670 donors were used, and that subset was treated as a discovery cohort. The T cell repertoires of around 730 subjects were profiled by immunosequencing and related to cytomegalovirus serostatus.

The library was made by the immunoSEQ multiplex PCR assay. The multiplex PCR relied on a mix of 60 forward primers for TCR Vbeta segments and 13 reverse primers for TCR Jbeta segments. Amplification of the CDR3 region of rearranged TCR beta genes was performed with a multiplex PCR assay on genomic DNA. The amplified TCR beta libraries were sequenced on the Illumina HiSeq System as 87-base-pair reads. From the authors' description of their analysis: A later analysis tallied 75 million to 85 million unique TCR beta chains across the 610 or so repertoires, and approximately 12 million of those chains were shared by two or more donors. Raw reads were error-corrected and collapsed into unique sequences with a nearest-neighbor algorithm that merged closely related sequences to remove PCR and sequencing errors. V, D and J gene segments were assigned by aligning CDR3 sequences to IMGT reference sequences. For a sequence to be retained, at least a six-nucleotide match to both a V gene segment and a J gene segment was required. Rearrangements were called productive when the CDR3 lacked stop codons and stayed in frame with V and J; all others were non-productive. CDR3 was defined according to IMGT convention as the region running from the second conserved V-encoded cysteine to the conserved J-encoded phenylalanine. Sequences without an unambiguous match to a single V gene segment were excluded from the earlier analysis of almost 600 of the donors. In an earlier analysis of 587 of the donors, a V segment was called functional when productive rearrangements were above 56.7%, and segregating when the standard deviation between donors exceeded 5%. To diagnose cytomegalovirus status from the catalog of TCR beta chain sequences, a statistical classification framework was built. In a later analysis, TCR nucleotide sequences were compared against IMGT/GENE-DB human TR gene sequences so that V and J genes could be assigned. Using the TCRdist pipeline, a later analysis assigned CDR3 sequences along with most-parsimonious VDJ recombination scenarios. A later analysis defined each TCR beta chain by its CDR3 amino acid sequence plus V-gene family, and excluded reads lacking a unique V-gene family. A later analysis removed 500 to 600 highly shared, low-generation-probability nucleotide sequences to deal with suspected cross-contamination and a sequencing artifact. For each public chain, a later analysis derived a clonal expansion index from normalized ranks of inferred template counts within each repertoire. A later analysis computed generation probabilities with a VDJ recombination model fitted to out-of-frame rearrangements, and checked the results against IGoR. Hypergeometric tests were used in a later analysis to score TCR-TCR, TCR-HLA and TCR-CMV co-occurrence, with a repertoire-size bias correction applied to the TCR pairs. A later analysis estimated false discovery rates by permuting HLA or CMV assignments 20 times. In a later analysis, co-occurring TCRs were grouped with DBSCAN, and TCRdist sequence similarity was added when clustering was performed within HLA-allele-positive subsets. Repertoires with fewer than 30,000 or more than 120,000 public chains, plus five repertoires with anomalous nucleotide sharing, were excluded from co-occurrence clustering. In its TCRdb copy, this immuneACCESS table keeps in-frame sequences only and misses some clones. Where compared with another copy, unresolved V genes explain less than half of these, and the others have no known cause. D and trimming were read from the DNA, whereas the V and J calls and clone size are those reported in that table. The sample has tens of thousands of clones on record, 60% to 75% of them singletons. The ten largest account for roughly a fifth of the sample.

With respect to this clone: The antigen it recognizes is unknown. Base quality data are lacking; no much larger clone is found one base away.

The germline V gene sets CDR1 to SNHLY and CDR2 to FYNNEI. V loses 3 bases at its end and J loses 5 bases; junction bases beyond the gene matches: 9. Including cysteine and phenylalanine, the CDR3 has 15 amino acids. Left in the record is the CDR3 DNA by itself, 45 bases read in frame from the first base. The research as a whole found: Most TCR sequences were seen in very few donors, while some public TCRs were found in many individuals. Correlated functional status among segregating V segments might be attributable to linkage disequilibrium, but an unknown experimental factor could not be ruled out. Roughly uniform sequencing depth across donors was assumed in presence/absence analyses, although this assumption may not hold. In this cohort, only TCR beta chains were sequenced, and detectable features were limited by the absence of alpha or paired-chain data. In a later analysis, HLA-associated TCR beta chains were found to be more clonally expanded and to have lower generation probabilities than equally common non-associated chains. When HLA alleles, especially DR and DQ, strongly co-occurred, TCR associations were difficult to assign to individual alleles. CMV serostatus was the only immune exposure information available for the cohort. Because the 87-base-pair reads could not distinguish some IMGT-functional V segments, including TRBV6-2 and TRBV6-3, those segments were excluded. A cluster of highly shared sequence variants was judged likely to be a technical artifact of the sequencing pipeline. Compared with the approximately 700-donor mean, donors in an Asian-associated ancestry cluster had fewer N-insertions in productive TCRs, according to a later genetic analysis. Because HLA typing was unavailable for some donors at each locus, only the typed subset was used in association tests. In the study, around 150 TCR beta chains were listed as associated with cytomegalovirus. Because counts were too low, about 18 rarely observed V segments, including chromosome 9 orphons, were excluded from the earlier analysis of a few hundred of the donors. Specific HLA alleles were associated with roughly 17,000 TCR beta sequences at a false discovery rate of 0.05 in a later analysis. The classifier was reported to diagnose cytomegalovirus status with high specificity and sensitivity in both the original cohort and the validation cohort. A further reported finding was that TCR beta sequences accurately predicted the HLA-A and HLA-B alleles for most subjects in the first cohort. In vitro tests confirmed that three of the cytomegalovirus-associated TCR beta chains recognize cytomegalovirus antigens. A later analysis found that TCR association rates varied across HLA loci, with DRB1 alleles showing the most associated TCRs and HLA-C alleles the fewest. V-gene and J-gene trimming of TCR beta chains was associated with a missense DCLRE1C variant in a later genetic analysis, and the association was replicated in an independent cohort. Most CMV-associated TCR beta chains appeared to be HLA-restricted in a later analysis, and the HLA associations seemed to be driven largely by CMV exposure. Broadly in line with IMGT annotations, most TCR beta V segments showed up in productive rearrangements about 90% or about 30% of the time in an earlier analysis of several hundred of the donors. A later analysis reported that several top co-occurrence clusters appeared linked to parvovirus B19, influenza, CMV and Epstein-Barr virus. According to the authors, the approach could potentially be generalized to other disease states and immunological phenotypes.

The cohort was made up of 500 to 800 healthy bone marrow donors. At the time of sampling, all cohort members were nominally healthy, though unrecorded immune exposures were likely present. The donor was CMV seropositive and belonged to the group of some 290 seropositive cohort members. Every donor gave a peripheral blood sample, and the peripheral blood mononuclear cells from that sample were used for TCR beta sequencing. The Qiagen DNeasy Blood Extraction Kit was used to extract genomic DNA from the blood cell samples. This receptor chain uses TRBV2 and TRBJ2-7; 8 bases in the middle match TRBD2. The TCR originated in a man in his forties or fifties in good health and CMV-seropositive. Sequencing input: PBMCs. The bases read TGTGCCAGCAGTGACCGACTAGCGCGAATAGACGAGCAGTACTTC. This gives the protein CASSDRLARIDEQYF.